Shown below are 30 T cell receptor beta chains from a single sample sequenced in a study of beta chain features in type 1 diabetes. Reverse transcribing all isolated RNA meant expressed TCRB transcripts were sequenced. Measured with immunoSEQ multiplex PCR; TCRdb has only the in-frame clones, and not every one. The table shows roughly 400,000 clones, with around 9.6% occurring only once. For these TCRs, the target antigens are not known. General study results and limits: Shorter TCRB CDR3s, moderately but significantly so, were found in Type 1 diabetes patients in all four CD4+ subsets.

Specimen: central memory CD4+ T cells from blood. Receptors were obtained from a man between 25 and 39 years old with type 1 diabetes.

Notes on this clone: This may be a read error, as it is one base from a much larger clone. V is TRBV7-3 and J is TRBJ1-3; TRBD1 aligns across 7 bases. The germline V gene has CDR1 SGHTA and CDR2 FQGTGA. With 5 bases clipped from V and 0 bases from J, the junction kept 1 base outside the gene matches. The CDR3 runs 14 residues. The CDR3 DNA sequence: TGTGCCAGCAGCCCAGGGGGCTCTGGAAACACCATATATTTT. Translation: CASSPGGSGNTIYF.

This chain's CDR3 is CASRTGTSGMYNEQFF. CDR3 DNA sequence: TGTGCCAGCAGAACAGGGACTAGCGGGATGTACAATGAGCAGTTCTTC. The rearrangement uses TRBV6-6 and TRBJ2-1, with 13 bases matching TRBD2. Losses at the gene ends were 6 bases for V and 4 bases for J; bases not matched to a gene: 6. The CDR3 contains 16 residues. CDR1 MNHNY and CDR2 SVGAGI come from the germline V gene (reference sequence).

The J gene is TRBJ2-1, the V gene TRBV27; D possibly matches TRBD1 or TRBD2 (5 bases each). The V gene's germline CDR1 is MNHEY and CDR2 SMNVEV (reference sequence). V lost 6 bases and J 10 bases, leaving 22 bases between the germline ends. CDR3 size: 15 residues. The CDR3 protein is CASSWDPQGGNEQFF. The CDR3 bases are TGTGCCAGCAGCTGGGACCCTCAAGGTGGGAACGAGCAGTTCTTC.

This chain connects TRBV19 to TRBJ2-3; 10 nucleotides agree with TRBD2. V lost 5 bases, J lost 14 bases, and 4 bases stayed unmatched. Germline CDR1 reads LNHDA; CDR2 reads SQIVND (reference sequence). The CDR3 is 11 residues long. The CDR3 here is CASSDASGRYF. The CDR3 nucleotides read TGTGCCAGTAGTGACGCTAGCGGGAGGTATTTT.

The chain carries TRBV7-6 and TRBJ2-1; 11 bases agree with TRBD2. With V trimmed by 2 bases and J by 8 bases, 2 bases remained unmatched. Germline V gene lookup returns CDR1 SGHVS and CDR2 FNYEAQ. CDR3 size: 14 residues. This CDR3 is CASSLTSGSYEQFF. The CDR3 bases are TGTGCCAGCAGCTTAACTAGCGGGAGCTATGAGCAGTTCTTC.

This clone was found a few times. This chain connects TRBV19 to TRBJ2-5; possible D gene TRBD1, 5 bases. Germline values: CDR1 LNHDA, CDR2 SQIVND (reference sequence). Between the trimmed V and J ends, which lost 2 bases and 5 bases, there was a span of 15 bases. The CDR3 loop spans 15 amino acids. CDR3 residues: CASSIRRQGRETQYF. The CDR3 coding sequence is TGTGCCAGTAGTATAAGGCGTCAGGGTCGGGAGACCCAGTACTTC.

The chain has TRBV30 and TRBJ1-1; no firm D call. The CDR3 runs 13 residues. CDR1 and CDR2 (germline): GTSNPN, SVGIG (reference sequence). V dropped 2 bases and J dropped 2 bases, with 9 bases sitting between them. For the CDR3, the DNA is TGTGCCTGGAGTCCGGGCACCAACACTGAAGCTTTCTTT. Its translation: CAWSPGTNTEAFF.

The sample holds a few counts of this clone. V and J are TRBV5-5 and TRBJ2-1; no reliable D call. Germline CDR1 reads SGHKS; CDR2 reads YYEKEE (reference sequence). CDR3 length equals 14 residues. V lost 2 bases, J lost 0 bases, and 6 bases lay in between. The CDR3 DNA reads TGTGCCAGCAGCTTCAAGAACTCCTACAATGAGCAGTTCTTC. It is translated as CASSFKNSYNEQFF.

This clone was seen a handful of times. The rearrangement links TRBV7-2 to TRBJ1-1; no definite D call. Germline V gene sequence: CDR1 SGHTA, CDR2 FQGNSA. V lost 6 bases and J 3 bases, leaving 2 bases between the germline ends. This CDR3 is 10 amino acids long. This chain's CDR3 is CASRHTEAFF. The CDR3 region has the DNA TGTGCCAGCAGGCACACTGAAGCTTTCTTT. Combining the CDR3 with reference TRBV7-2 and TRBJ1-1 gives the whole variable domain GAGVSQSPSNKVTEKGKDVELRCDPISGHTALYWYRQSLGQGLEFLIYFQGNSAPDKSGLPSDRFSAERTGGSVSTLTIQRTQQEDSAVYLCASRHTEAFFGQGTRLTVV.

This clone has more than one count but fewer than ten. The chain joins TRBV18 to TRBJ2-1; D gene ambiguous. V lost 3 bases and J 0 bases, leaving 6 bases between the germline ends. Per the germline V gene, CDR1 is KGHSH and CDR2 is LQKENI. This CDR3 region has 14 residues. Here the CDR3 reads CASSPAGSYNEQFF. In nucleotides, the CDR3 is TGTGCCAGCTCACCCGCAGGCTCCTACAATGAGCAGTTCTTC.

This chain links TRBV5-1 with TRBJ2-7; TRBD1 aligns across 7 bases. Trimming removed 6 bases from V and 5 bases from J; junction bases left unmatched: 11. The CDR3 totals 14 residues. Germline-derived CDR1 and CDR2 are SGHRS and YFSETQ. DNA for the CDR3: TGCGCCAGCAACAAGGGACAGAGAGACGACGAGCAGTACTTC. Encoded protein: CASNKGQRDDEQYF.

The chain recombines TRBV6-6 with TRBJ2-7; tentatively, D is TRBD2 (5 bases). The CDR3 has 13 residues. CDR1 MNHNY and CDR2 SVGAGI come from the germline V gene (reference sequence). V was trimmed by 7 bases and J by 1 base, leaving 11 bases between them. The CDR3 here is CASTLLDSYEQYF. The CDR3 DNA reads as TGTGCCAGCACCCTACTAGATTCCTACGAGCAGTACTTC.

This clone was recorded a few times. The chain combines TRBV29-1 with TRBJ2-5; D is perhaps TRBD2 (5 bases). Per the germline V gene, CDR1 is SQVTM and CDR2 is ANQGSEA. This CDR3 has 15 residues. Trimming left V 0 bases short and J 2 bases short, with 13 bases between. The CDR3 loop reads CSVEDLPAVQETQYF. The CDR3 DNA sequence: TGCAGCGTTGAAGATCTCCCAGCGGTACAAGAGACCCAGTACTTC.

V is TRBV5-4 and J is TRBJ2-7, with 9 bases aligning to TRBD1. Germline trimming cut 4 bases from V and 1 base from J; bases unmatched to any gene: 3. Germline CDR1 reads SGHNT; CDR2 reads YYREEE (reference sequence). CDR3 length: 14 amino acids. The CDR3 reads CASSADRGSYEQYF. CDR3 bases: TGTGCCAGCAGCGCAGACAGGGGGTCCTACGAGCAGTACTTC.

V and J are TRBV2 and TRBJ2-3; 8 bases are shared with TRBD1. This CDR3 spans 14 amino acids. The germline V gene has CDR1 SNHLY and CDR2 FYNNEI. After removal of 6 bases from V and 2 bases from J, the junction contained 4 bases not matched to a gene. The CDR3 nucleotides are TGTGCCAGCAGATTACAGGGGGACACAGATACGCAGTATTTT. It is translated as CASRLQGDTDTQYF. The whole variable domain, filled in from reference TRBV2 and TRBJ2-3, reads EPEVTQTPSHQVTQMGQEVILRCVPISNHLYFYWYRQILGQKVEFLVSFYNNEISEKSEIFDDQFSVERPDGSNFTLKIRSTKLEDSAMYFCASRLQGDTDTQYFGPGTRLTVL.

This clone was seen more than once but under ten times. This chain joins TRBV11-2 and TRBJ2-7; TRBD2 is a possible D gene (6 bases). V dropped 0 bases and J dropped 6 bases, with 15 bases sitting between them. This CDR3 has 15 amino acids. Germline loops: CDR1 SGHAT, CDR2 FQNNGV. CDR3 coding DNA: TGTGCCAGCAGCTTAGATTCGGCGGGACGGGGCGAGCAGTACTTC. Translation gives CASSLDSAGRGEQYF.

The genes are TRBV28 and TRBJ2-3; D unresolved. The CDR3 sequence is 16 residues long. V lost 4 bases to trimming and J lost 1 base, with 15 bases between them. Germline CDR1 MDHEN, CDR2 SYDVKM. CDR3 protein: CASSSLGTEGTDTQYF. CDR3 nucleotides: TGTGCCAGCAGTTCGTTAGGAACAGAGGGCACAGATACGCAGTATTTT.

The chain's CDR3 is CASSPNRDGRHQPQHF. Written as DNA, the CDR3 is TGTGCCAGCAGCCCCAACCGGGACGGGAGGCATCAGCCCCAGCATTTT. The rearrangement links TRBV7-8 to TRBJ1-5; D perhaps matches TRBD1 (5 bases). The germline V gene encodes CDR1 SGHVS and CDR2 FQNEAQ. This CDR3 spans 16 amino acids. V lost 5 bases and J lost 5, with 19 bases in between.

In its sample, this clone was seen many times. The V call is TRBV29-1, the J call TRBJ2-1, with 7 bases fitting TRBD2. CDR1 and CDR2 (germline): SQVTM, ANQGSEA. This CDR3 region has 13 residues. J gave up 2 bases and V 5 bases, and 3 bases lay outside the gene matches. CDR3 nucleotides: TGCAGCGTTTCCAGCGGGACCTACAATGAGCAGTTCTTC. Translated, it gives CSVSSGTYNEQFF.

The rearrangement joins TRBV30 to TRBJ1-1; possible D gene TRBD1, 6 bases. This CDR3 comprises 13 residues. Germline lookup yields CDR1 GTSNPN and CDR2 SVGIG (reference sequence). CDR3 residues: CACEKGHDTEAFF. CDR3 coding DNA: TGTGCTTGTGAAAAGGGACACGACACTGAAGCTTTCTTT.

This chain joins TRBV19 and TRBJ2-2, with 9 bases that match TRBD2. This CDR3 has 14 amino acids. The ends lost 6 bases at V and 3 bases at J; junction bases unmatched: 2. From germline, CDR1 is LNHDA and CDR2 SQIVND (reference sequence). CDR3 loop: CASRQREDTGELFF. CDR3 nucleotides: TGTGCCAGTAGGCAGCGGGAGGACACCGGGGAGCTGTTTTTT.

V usage is TRBV2 and J usage is TRBJ2-2; 7 nucleotides align to TRBD2. Germline-derived CDR1 and CDR2 are SNHLY and FYNNEI. The CDR3 length is 14 residues. Germline trimming cut 10 bases from V and 3 bases from J; bases unmatched to any gene: 8. The CDR3 DNA is TGTGCCACGCTGGGTCTAGCGGACACCGGGGAGCTGTTTTTT. It translates to CATLGLADTGELFF. Full variable domain (rest looked up from reference TRBV2 and TRBJ2-2): EPEVTQTPSHQVTQMGQEVILRCVPISNHLYFYWYRQILGQKVEFLVSFYNNEISEKSEIFDDQFSVERPDGSNFTLKIRSTKLEDSAMYFCATLGLADTGELFFGEGSRLTVL.

Many counts were recorded for this clone. V is TRBV7-6 and J is TRBJ1-4; TRBD1 matches 9 bases. The germline V gene encodes CDR1 SGHVS and CDR2 FNYEAQ. This CDR3 has 15 residues. The ends lost 6 bases at V and 6 bases at J; junction bases unmatched: 8. In DNA, the CDR3 is TGTGCCAGCAGTTATAACAGGGGGCTGGATGAAAAACTGTTTTTT. Translated, it gives CASSYNRGLDEKLFF.

The CDR3 loop is CASSGQGIRRNEQYF. For the CDR3, the DNA is TGTGCCAGCAGTGGACAGGGGATAAGGCGGAACGAGCAGTACTTC. The rearrangement uses TRBV6-6 and TRBJ2-7, with 9 nucleotides matching TRBD1. The V gene end was trimmed by 5 bases and the J gene end by 5 bases; junction bases not matched to a gene: 10. This CDR3 comprises 15 residues. Germline V gene lookup returns CDR1 MNHNY and CDR2 SVGAGI (reference sequence).

The genes are TRBV5-4 and TRBJ2-1; perhaps TRBD2 as D (5 bases). Per the germline V gene, CDR1 is SGHNT and CDR2 is YYREEE (reference sequence). Trimming cost V 4 bases and J 10 bases, with 15 bases left between them. This CDR3 is built from 13 residues. The CDR3 is CASSLPLGREQFF. Here the CDR3 DNA reads TGTGCCAGCAGCCTCCCCTTAGGGAGAGAGCAGTTCTTC.

This clone was detected only a few times. The chain combines TRBV19 with TRBJ2-6, with TRBD1 matching 9 bases. Trimming removed 6 bases from V and 0 bases from J; junction bases left unmatched: 3. The CDR3 consists of 16 residues. Per germline, CDR1 LNHDA and CDR2 SQIVND (reference sequence). The CDR3, as DNA: TGTGCCAGTAGAAAGGACAGGGGCTCTGGGGCCAACGTCCTGACTTTC. Amino acids: CASRKDRGSGANVLTF.

Points on this clone: This sample includes further DNA sequences coding for the same CDR3. The chain's CDR3 is CASSQQGNTEAFF. The CDR3 nucleotides read TGTGCCAGCAGCCAACAGGGCAACACTGAAGCTTTCTTT. This sequence joins TRBV6-5 and TRBJ1-1; the D gene is possibly TRBD1 (6 bases). This CDR3 has 13 residues. V was shortened by 6 bases and J by 2 bases, with 10 bases between the two germline ends. In germline, CDR1 is MNHEY, CDR2 SVGAGI.

The chain recombines TRBV7-8 with TRBJ1-2; unclear D gene. This CDR3 comprises 13 residues. CDR1 and CDR2 from the germline V gene are SGHVS and FQNEAQ. Trimming pared 5 bases from V and 5 bases from J, leaving 12 bases between. CDR3 residues: CASSQDKAYGYTF. The CDR3 coding sequence is TGTGCCAGCAGCCAGGATAAGGCTTATGGCTACACCTTC.

This rearrangement joins TRBV4-3 to TRBJ1-2, with D possibly being TRBD1 (5 bases). The V end lost 3 bases, the J end lost 4 bases, and 15 bases lay between the germline ends. There are 15 residues in the CDR3. Germline loops: CDR1 LGHNA, CDR2 YSLEER. Written as DNA, the CDR3 is TGCGCCAGCAGCCAGACCTTATCAAGGGGCTATGGCTACACCTTC. This translates into CASSQTLSRGYGYTF.

Remarks on this clone: The same CDR3 is also encoded by other DNA sequences in this sample. V is TRBV6-5 and J is TRBJ2-3; D is perhaps TRBD2 (5 bases). Germline lookup yields CDR1 MNHEY and CDR2 SVGAGI. CDR3 size: 15 residues. Trimming cost V 0 bases and J 2 bases, with 9 bases left between them. This chain's CDR3 is CASSYSGETTDTQYF. CDR3 nucleotides: TGTGCCAGCAGTTACTCCGGGGAGACCACAGATACGCAGTATTTT.